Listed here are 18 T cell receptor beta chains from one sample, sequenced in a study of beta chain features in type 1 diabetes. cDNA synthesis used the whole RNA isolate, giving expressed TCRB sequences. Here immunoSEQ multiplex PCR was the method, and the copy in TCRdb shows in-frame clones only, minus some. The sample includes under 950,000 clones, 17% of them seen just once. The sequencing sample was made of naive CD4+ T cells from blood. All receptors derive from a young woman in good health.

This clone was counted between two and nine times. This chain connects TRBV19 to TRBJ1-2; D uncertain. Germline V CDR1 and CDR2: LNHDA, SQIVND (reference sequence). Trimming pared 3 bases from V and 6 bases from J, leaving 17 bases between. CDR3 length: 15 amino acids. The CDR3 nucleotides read TGTGCCAGTAGTATTATTGGAATCAGGAGTCATGGCTACACCTTC. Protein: CASSIIGIRSHGYTF.

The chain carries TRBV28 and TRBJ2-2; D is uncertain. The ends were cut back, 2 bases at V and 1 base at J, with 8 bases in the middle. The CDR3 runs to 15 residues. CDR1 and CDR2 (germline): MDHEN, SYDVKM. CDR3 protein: CASSLARMNTGELFF. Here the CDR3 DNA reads TGTGCCAGCAGTTTAGCACGGATGAACACCGGGGAGCTGTTTTTT. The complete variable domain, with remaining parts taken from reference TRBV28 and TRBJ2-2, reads DVKVTQSSRYLVKRTGEKVFLECVQDMDHENMFWYRQDPGLGLRLIYFSYDVKMKEKGDIPEGYSVSREKKERFSLILESASTNQTSMYLCASSLARMNTGELFFGEGSRLTVL.

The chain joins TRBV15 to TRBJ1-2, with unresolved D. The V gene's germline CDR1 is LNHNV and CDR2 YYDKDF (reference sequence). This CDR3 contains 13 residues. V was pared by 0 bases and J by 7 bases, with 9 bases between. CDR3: CATSRDLAVGYTF. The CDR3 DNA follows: TGTGCCACCAGCAGAGATCTTGCGGTTGGCTACACCTTC. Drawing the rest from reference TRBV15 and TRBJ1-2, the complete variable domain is DAMVIQNPRYQVTQFGKPVTLSCSQTLNHNVMYWYQQKSSQAPKLLFHYYDKDFNNEADTPDNFQSRRPNTSFCFLDIRSPGLGDTAMYLCATSRDLAVGYTFGSGTRLTVV.

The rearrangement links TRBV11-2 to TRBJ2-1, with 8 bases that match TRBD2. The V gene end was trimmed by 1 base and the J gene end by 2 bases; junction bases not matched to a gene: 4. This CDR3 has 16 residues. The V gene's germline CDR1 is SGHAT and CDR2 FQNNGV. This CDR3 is CASSLAGTSTYNEQFF. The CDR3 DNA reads TGTGCCAGCAGCTTAGCCGGGACTAGTACCTACAATGAGCAGTTCTTC.

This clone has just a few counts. The CDR3: CASTQTGGRDVQHF. CDR3 bases: TGTGCCAGCACCCAAACGGGGGGCAGGGACGTTCAGCATTTT. This chain connects TRBV7-2 to TRBJ1-5; D is possibly TRBD1 (6 bases). The CDR3 extends over 14 amino acids. The V end was cut by 7 bases, the J end by 13 bases, with 23 bases between. Looked up from germline, CDR1 is SGHTA and CDR2 is FQGNSA.

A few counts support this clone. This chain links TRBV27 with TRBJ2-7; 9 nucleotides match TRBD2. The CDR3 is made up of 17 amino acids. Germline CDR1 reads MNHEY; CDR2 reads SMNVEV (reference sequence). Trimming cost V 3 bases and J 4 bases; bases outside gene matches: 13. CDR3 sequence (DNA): TGTGCCAGCAGTTTGAGTTTGCGGGAGGGCCGGATATACGAGCAGTACTTC. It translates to CASSLSLREGRIYEQYF.

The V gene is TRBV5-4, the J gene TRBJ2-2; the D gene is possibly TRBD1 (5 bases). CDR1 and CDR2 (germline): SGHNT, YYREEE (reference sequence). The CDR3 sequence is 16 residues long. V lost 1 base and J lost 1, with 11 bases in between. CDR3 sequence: CASSLTPTVNTGELFF. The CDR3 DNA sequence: TGTGCCAGCAGCTTGACCCCGACAGTGAACACCGGGGAGCTGTTTTTT.

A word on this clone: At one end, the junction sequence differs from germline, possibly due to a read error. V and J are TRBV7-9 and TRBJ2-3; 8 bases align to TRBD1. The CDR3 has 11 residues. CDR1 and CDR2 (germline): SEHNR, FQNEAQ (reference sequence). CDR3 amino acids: CASSLADREDF. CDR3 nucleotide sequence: TGTGCCAGCAGCTTAGCGGACAGGGAGGATTTT.

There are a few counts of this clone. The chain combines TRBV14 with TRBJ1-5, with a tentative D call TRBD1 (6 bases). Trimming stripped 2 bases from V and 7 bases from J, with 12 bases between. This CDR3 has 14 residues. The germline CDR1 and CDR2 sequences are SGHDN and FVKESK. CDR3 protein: CASSQSGQYQPQHF. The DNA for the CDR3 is TGTGCCAGCAGCCAATCCGGACAGTACCAGCCCCAGCATTTT.

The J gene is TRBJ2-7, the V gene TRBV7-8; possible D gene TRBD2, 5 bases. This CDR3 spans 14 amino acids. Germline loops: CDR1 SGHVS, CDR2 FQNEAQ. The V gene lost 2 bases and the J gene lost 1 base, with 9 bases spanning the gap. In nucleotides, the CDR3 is TGTGCCAGCAGCTTAAGTTCGGGGTCCTACGAGCAGTACTTC. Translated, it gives CASSLSSGSYEQYF.

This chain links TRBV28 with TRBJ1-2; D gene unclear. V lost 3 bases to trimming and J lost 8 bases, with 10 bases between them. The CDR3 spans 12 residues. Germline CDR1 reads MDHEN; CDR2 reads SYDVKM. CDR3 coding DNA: TGTGCCAGCAGTTTCCCTAGCTCGGGCTACACCTTC. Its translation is CASSFPSSGYTF.

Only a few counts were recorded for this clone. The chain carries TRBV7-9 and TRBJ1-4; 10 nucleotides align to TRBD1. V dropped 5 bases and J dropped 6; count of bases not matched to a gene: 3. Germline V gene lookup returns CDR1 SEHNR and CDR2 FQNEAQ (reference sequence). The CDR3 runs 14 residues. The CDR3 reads CASSLGQGHEKLFF. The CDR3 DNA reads TGTGCCAGCAGCCTGGGACAGGGGCATGAAAAACTGTTTTTT.

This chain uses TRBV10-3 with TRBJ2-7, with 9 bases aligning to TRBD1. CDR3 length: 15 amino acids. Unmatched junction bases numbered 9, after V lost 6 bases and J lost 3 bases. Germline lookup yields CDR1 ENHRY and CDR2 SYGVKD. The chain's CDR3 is CAISLDRGRNYEQYF. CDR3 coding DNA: TGTGCCATCAGCCTAGACAGGGGGAGGAACTACGAGCAGTACTTC.

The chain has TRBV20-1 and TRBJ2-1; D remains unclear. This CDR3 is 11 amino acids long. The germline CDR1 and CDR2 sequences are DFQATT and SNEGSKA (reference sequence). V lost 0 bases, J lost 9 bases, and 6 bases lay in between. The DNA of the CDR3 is TGCAGTGCTAGAGATCAACTTGAGCAGTTCTTC. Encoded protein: CSARDQLEQFF.

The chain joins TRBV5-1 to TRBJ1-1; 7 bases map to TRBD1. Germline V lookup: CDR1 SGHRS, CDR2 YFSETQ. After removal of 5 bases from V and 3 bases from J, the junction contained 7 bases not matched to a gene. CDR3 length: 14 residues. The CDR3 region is CASSIADRDTEAFF. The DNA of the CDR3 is TGCGCCAGCAGTATTGCAGACAGGGACACTGAAGCTTTCTTT.

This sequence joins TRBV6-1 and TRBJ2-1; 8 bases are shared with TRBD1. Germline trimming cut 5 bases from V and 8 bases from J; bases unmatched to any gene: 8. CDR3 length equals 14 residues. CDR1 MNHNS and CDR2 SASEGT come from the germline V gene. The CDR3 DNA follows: TGTGCCAGCAGTTCGCTCACAGGGGGAGATGAGCAGTTCTTC. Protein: CASSSLTGGDEQFF.

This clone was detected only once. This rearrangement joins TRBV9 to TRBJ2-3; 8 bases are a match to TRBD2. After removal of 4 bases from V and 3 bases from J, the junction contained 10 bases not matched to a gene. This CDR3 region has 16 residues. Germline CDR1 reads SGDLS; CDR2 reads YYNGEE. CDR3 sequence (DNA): TGTGCCAGCAGCCTAGGAAGTAGCGGGATAACAGATACGCAGTATTTT. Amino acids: CASSLGSSGITDTQYF.

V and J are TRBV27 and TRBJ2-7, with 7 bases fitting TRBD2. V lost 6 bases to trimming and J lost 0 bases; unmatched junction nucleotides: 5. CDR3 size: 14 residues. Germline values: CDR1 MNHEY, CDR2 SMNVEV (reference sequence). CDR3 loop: CASSRAGSSYEQYF. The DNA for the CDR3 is TGTGCCAGCAGCCGAGCGGGAAGCTCCTACGAGCAGTACTTC.